Listed below are T cell receptor beta chains from one sample, sequenced in a study of blood T cell repertoires in COVID-19. The data were produced by immunoSEQ multiplex PCR, yet TCRdb's version contains in-frame clones alone and is incomplete. The sample records 130,000 to 150,000 clones, 75% to 90% being singletons. Material: peripheral blood. These receptors were collected from a human donor in a cohort sampled during active COVID-19. Both conserved end residues are part of each CDR3. The order of the fields is V gene, clone size, D gene, J gene, CDR3 protein, CDR3 DNA. D genes are given only for firm matches. Part of the rows lack a size; the others show once, few, many or a class for expanded clones.

TRBV4-2	.	.	TRBJ2-2	CASSQDQYTGELFF	TGTGCCAGCAGCCAAGATCAGTACACCGGGGAGCTGTTTTTT
TRBV19	.	TRBD1	TRBJ1-2	CASSIEGAGGYTF	TGTGCCAGTAGTATTGAGGGGGCCGGTGGCTACACCTTC
TRBV19	.	TRBD2	TRBJ2-3	CASSSVSGRGFADTQYF	TGTGCCAGTAGTTCAGTCAGCGGGAGGGGGTTTGCAGATACGCAGTATTTT
TRBV19	.	.	TRBJ2-1	CASSNGGGYNEQFF	TGTGCCAGTAGTAACGGCGGTGGGTACAATGAGCAGTTCTTC
TRBV5-1	.	.	TRBJ1-1	CASSAWGGTNTEAFF	TGCGCCAGCAGCGCCTGGGGGGGAACGAACACTGAAGCTTTCTTT
TRBV29-1	.	.	TRBJ2-7	CSVEDPRRGQFQYF	TGCAGCGTTGAAGATCCTAGGCGGGGGCAGTTTCAGTACTTC
TRBV7-3	.	TRBD1	TRBJ1-6	CASRDGTGVNSPLHF	TGTGCCAGCAGGGATGGGACAGGGGTAAATTCACCCCTCCACTTT
TRBV2	.	TRBD1	TRBJ2-4	CASNRRGQGPSKNIQYF	TGTGCCAGCAACAGGAGGGGACAGGGTCCTTCCAAAAACATTCAGTACTTC
TRBV7-2	.	.	TRBJ2-1	CASSLAEQSFNEQFF	TGTGCCAGCAGCTTAGCAGAACAGTCGTTCAATGAGCAGTTCTTC
TRBV2	.	.	TRBJ2-2	CASRTQGTGELFF	TGTGCCAGCAGGACCCAGGGTACCGGGGAGCTGTTTTTT
TRBV5-1	.	.	TRBJ2-3	CASRLPQSGGSTDTQYF	TGCGCCAGCAGGCTTCCACAGTCAGGGGGGAGCACAGATACGCAGTATTTT
TRBV6-5	.	TRBD2	TRBJ2-5	CASSSGGRGGETQYF	TGTGCCAGCAGCTCCGGCGGGAGGGGTGGGGAGACCCAGTACTTC
TRBV3-1/TRBV3-2	.	TRBD1	TRBJ1-5	CASSSTGEGGNQPQHF	TGTGCCAGCAGCTCGACAGGGGAAGGCGGCAATCAGCCCCAGCATTTT
TRBV6-5	.	TRBD1	TRBJ1-1	CASSPSGTAGAFF	TGTGCCAGCAGCCCCTCGGGGACAGCTGGAGCTTTCTTT
TRBV2	.	.	TRBJ1-2	CASSEAVTGGYTF	TGTGCCAGCAGTGAAGCAGTTACCGGTGGCTACACCTTC
TRBV6-5	.	.	TRBJ1-2	CASRPGGGALYGYTF	TGTGCCAGCAGACCAGGTGGAGGGGCCCTCTATGGCTACACCTTC
TRBV28	few	.	TRBJ1-5	CASSTVGNQPQHF	TGTGCCAGCAGTACAGTGGGCAATCAGCCCCAGCATTTT
TRBV2	.	.	TRBJ1-3	CASSEARRGSSGNTIYF	TGTGCCAGCAGTGAAGCGCGACGGGGGTCCTCTGGAAACACCATATATTTT
TRBV6-6	.	TRBD2	TRBJ2-1	CASSTGLAVYNEQFF	TGTGCCAGCAGTACGGGACTAGCGGTCTACAATGAGCAGTTCTTC
TRBV30	.	TRBD2	TRBJ2-1	CAWGTSGGYNEQFF	TGTGCCTGGGGTACTAGCGGGGGTTACAATGAGCAGTTCTTC
TRBV7-9	.	TRBD2	TRBJ2-3	CASSHPFRLAGATTDTQYF	TGTGCCAGCAGCCACCCCTTTAGGCTAGCGGGGGCTACCACAGATACGCAGTATTTT
TRBV13	.	.	TRBJ2-1	CASSSPDSGDEQFF	TGTGCCAGCAGCTCGCCCGATAGTGGAGATGAGCAGTTCTTC
TRBV12-3/TRBV12-4	.	TRBD1	TRBJ1-1	CASNLDRGLEAFF	TGTGCCAGCAACTTAGACAGGGGCCTTGAAGCTTTCTTT
TRBV6-9	.	.	TRBJ2-3	CASSYSLQIGLTSTDTQYF	TGTGCCAGCAGTTATTCGCTTCAGATCGGACTCACTAGCACAGATACGCAGTATTTT
TRBV18	once	.	TRBJ2-1	CASSPGGSGVYNEQFF	TGTGCCAGCTCACCCGGGGGTAGCGGTGTATACAATGAGCAGTTCTTC
TRBV5-1	.	.	TRBJ2-2	CASREGTYNTGELFF	TGCGCCAGCAGGGAGGGGACCTACAACACCGGGGAGCTGTTTTTT
TRBV4-2	.	TRBD2	TRBJ2-3	CASSPAVAGGPGDTQYF	TGTGCCAGCAGCCCGGCTGTAGCGGGGGGGCCAGGAGATACGCAGTATTTT
TRBV5-4	few	TRBD1	TRBJ1-5	CASSIQGQNQPQHF	TGTGCCAGCAGCATTCAGGGACAGAATCAGCCCCAGCATTTT
TRBV6-5	.	TRBD2	TRBJ2-1	CASSHSGGEQFF	TGTGCCAGCAGCCATAGCGGGGGGGAGCAGTTCTTC
TRBV6-5	.	.	TRBJ1-1	CASSYWGVIGSTEAFF	TGTGCCAGCAGTTACTGGGGCGTGATCGGATCCACTGAAGCTTTCTTT
TRBV6-6	once	TRBD2	TRBJ2-7	CASSYGRVRSGGEQYF	TGTGCCAGCAGTTACGGCAGGGTGAGGTCGGGGGGCGAGCAGTACTTC
TRBV10-3	.	.	TRBJ2-1	CAIGGGLYNEQFF	TGTGCCATAGGGGGGGGCCTCTACAATGAGCAGTTCTTC
TRBV6-6	.	.	TRBJ2-7	CASRSYQGLRSYEQYF	TGTGCCAGCAGGTCATATCAGGGGCTCCGCTCCTACGAGCAGTACTTC
TRBV11-2	.	.	TRBJ2-3	CASSLKGDGDTQYF	TGTGCCAGCAGCTTAAAGGGGGATGGAGATACGCAGTATTTT
TRBV15	.	.	TRBJ2-1	CATSLAFNEQFF	TGTGCCACCAGCTTAGCTTTCAATGAGCAGTTCTTC
TRBV27	.	.	TRBJ1-5	CASSLDLFQPQHF	TGTGCCAGCAGTTTAGACTTATTCCAGCCCCAGCATTTT
TRBV30	.	.	TRBJ2-2	CAWGSSGELFF	TGTGCCTGGGGGAGTTCCGGGGAGCTGTTTTTT
TRBV15	.	TRBD1	TRBJ2-2	CATSPRQGTTGELFF	TGTGCCACCAGCCCGAGACAGGGGACCACCGGGGAGCTGTTTTTT
TRBV24-1	.	.	TRBJ1-5	CATRRGGFSDSNQPQHF	TGTGCCACCAGACGCGGGGGGTTTTCGGATAGCAATCAGCCCCAGCATTTT
TRBV18	.	.	TRBJ2-1	CASSYSTGNEQFF	TGTGCCAGCTCCTACTCTACAGGGAATGAGCAGTTCTTC
TRBV7-5	once	.	TRBJ1-6	CALLDPSYNSPLHF	TGTGCCCTTCTAGACCCCTCCTATAATTCACCCCTCCACTTT
TRBV28	.	.	TRBJ2-6	CAISTNPAGANVLTF	TGTGCCATCTCTACGAACCCGGCTGGGGCCAACGTCCTGACTTTC
TRBV2	.	.	TRBJ1-1	CASSEQVGAFF	TGTGCCAGCAGTGAACAGGTGGGCGCTTTCTTT
TRBV5-1	.	.	TRBJ1-2	CASSLASTGNYGYTF	TGCGCCAGCAGCTTGGCTTCTACAGGGAACTATGGCTACACCTTC
TRBV29-1	few	TRBD1	TRBJ1-2	CSDWTGGGYGYTF	TGCAGCGATTGGACAGGGGGCGGGTATGGCTACACCTTC
TRBV6-5	.	TRBD1	TRBJ2-5	CASSYARTGQETQYF	TGTGCCAGCAGTTACGCCAGGACAGGCCAAGAGACCCAGTACTTC
TRBV10-3	.	TRBD1	TRBJ1-4	CAISEGDRGQGKLFF	TGTGCCATCAGTGAGGGGGACAGGGGTCAAGGAAAACTGTTTTTT
TRBV19	.	.	TRBJ1-5	CASSIRPSREVFNQPQHF	TGTGCCAGTAGTATACGACCGAGCAGGGAGGTTTTCAATCAGCCCCAGCATTTT
TRBV24-1	.	TRBD2	TRBJ2-1	CATSDLRGLAGQKNEQFF	TGTGCCACCAGTGATTTGCGTGGACTAGCGGGACAAAAGAATGAGCAGTTCTTC
TRBV6-1	.	TRBD1	TRBJ2-7	CASSEASGQGAREQYF	TGTGCCAGCAGTGAAGCCAGCGGACAGGGGGCCCGCGAGCAGTACTTC
TRBV19	.	TRBD1	TRBJ1-2	CAGWDRVSLGYTF	TGTGCCGGCTGGGACAGGGTTTCGTTAGGCTACACCTTC
TRBV19	.	.	TRBJ1-6	CASSMGRGATIGSYNSPLHF	TGTGCCAGTAGTATGGGCAGGGGTGCTACGATTGGCTCCTATAATTCACCCCTCCACTTT
TRBV6-6	.	TRBD1	TRBJ1-1	CASSYRDRGRPTEAFF	TGTGCCAGCAGTTACCGGGACAGGGGGCGCCCCACTGAAGCTTTCTTT
TRBV29-1	.	TRBD2	TRBJ2-5	CSVAASGRWEEQETQYF	TGCAGCGTTGCGGCTAGCGGGAGATGGGAGGAACAAGAGACCCAGTACTTC